This is a list of T cell receptor beta chains from one sample in a study of shared clonotypes between healthy human individuals. Sequencing was performed with immunoSEQ multiplex PCR; in TCRdb, only in-frame clones are kept and a portion is missing. The repertoire holds hundreds of thousands of clones, 96% seen once, with 0.095% to 0.13% in the top ten. The source material was naive CD8+ T cells sorted from blood. These receptors came from a woman in her twenties or thirties in good health. CDR3s include the opening cysteine and the closing phenylalanine or tryptophan. D genes are given only for firm matches. Size is omitted from some rows. Given values are once, few, many or a class for expanded clones.

d_call: -
j_call: TRBJ2-1
v_call: TRBV28
clone_size: few
cdr3_aa: CASSPYNEQFF
cdr3_nt: TGTGCCAGCAGTCCCTACAATGAGCAGTTCTTC

d_call: -
j_call: TRBJ1-5
v_call: TRBV19
clone_size: -
cdr3_aa: CASSMFGDNQPQHF
cdr3_nt: TGTGCCAGTAGTATGTTTGGGGACAATCAGCCCCAGCATTTT

d_call: -
j_call: TRBJ1-2
v_call: TRBV9
clone_size: -
cdr3_aa: CASSVSLWGRHYGYTF
cdr3_nt: TGTGCCAGCAGCGTATCGCTTTGGGGACGTCACTATGGCTACACCTTC

d_call: TRBD1
j_call: TRBJ1-2
v_call: TRBV11-2
clone_size: -
cdr3_aa: CASSYGQGLYYGYTF
cdr3_nt: TGTGCCAGCAGCTACGGACAGGGTCTTTACTATGGCTACACCTTC

d_call: TRBD1
j_call: TRBJ2-3
v_call: TRBV4-1
clone_size: once
cdr3_aa: CASSRAQGATDTQYF
cdr3_nt: TGCGCCAGCAGCCGAGCTCAGGGGGCCACAGATACGCAGTATTTT

d_call: TRBD2
j_call: TRBJ2-1
v_call: TRBV7-9
clone_size: -
cdr3_aa: CASSLAAGEPYNEQFF
cdr3_nt: TGTGCCAGCAGCTTAGCAGCGGGAGAGCCCTACAATGAGCAGTTCTTC

d_call: -
j_call: TRBJ2-1
v_call: TRBV30
clone_size: -
cdr3_aa: CACEGGLTALNEQFF
cdr3_nt: TGTGCCTGCGAAGGTGGACTAACCGCTCTTAATGAGCAGTTCTTC

d_call: -
j_call: TRBJ1-1
v_call: TRBV19
clone_size: -
cdr3_aa: CASSIGEGVAEAFF
cdr3_nt: TGTGCCAGTAGTATCGGGGAGGGCGTTGCTGAAGCTTTCTTT

d_call: -
j_call: TRBJ2-7
v_call: TRBV27
clone_size: once
cdr3_aa: CASTHLGGTTNEQYF
cdr3_nt: TGTGCCAGCACCCACTTGGGTGGGACAACCAACGAGCAGTACTTC

d_call: TRBD1
j_call: TRBJ1-5
v_call: TRBV6-5
clone_size: -
cdr3_aa: CASSLGQGDQPQHF
cdr3_nt: TGTGCCAGCAGCCTTGGACAGGGGGATCAGCCCCAGCATTTT

d_call: -
j_call: TRBJ2-6
v_call: TRBV11-1
clone_size: -
cdr3_aa: CASSLDAFIGANVLTF
cdr3_nt: TGTGCCAGCAGCCTTGACGCATTCATTGGGGCCAACGTCCTGACTTTC

d_call: -
j_call: TRBJ2-7
v_call: TRBV27
clone_size: -
cdr3_aa: CASSTGFAYEQYF
cdr3_nt: TGTGCCAGCAGCACAGGGTTTGCCTACGAGCAGTACTTC

d_call: TRBD1
j_call: TRBJ2-1
v_call: TRBV4-1
clone_size: -
cdr3_aa: CASSPDGTGSEFEFF
cdr3_nt: TGCGCCAGCAGCCCCGATGGGACAGGGAGTGAGTTCGAGTTCTTC

d_call: TRBD2
j_call: TRBJ2-4
v_call: TRBV4-1
clone_size: -
cdr3_aa: CASSQAPLAGGPLAKNIQYF
cdr3_nt: TGCGCCAGCAGCCAAGCCCCTCTAGCGGGAGGTCCTCTAGCCAAAAACATTCAGTACTTC

d_call: -
j_call: TRBJ2-7
v_call: TRBV5-1
clone_size: -
cdr3_aa: CASSSSWGYEQYF
cdr3_nt: TGCGCCAGCAGCTCTTCGTGGGGGTACGAGCAGTACTTC

d_call: TRBD1
j_call: TRBJ2-7
v_call: TRBV28
clone_size: -
cdr3_aa: CASSFGTGGYEAYF
cdr3_nt: TGTGCCAGCAGTTTTGGGACAGGGGGCTACGAAGCGTACTTC

d_call: TRBD1
j_call: TRBJ2-7
v_call: TRBV30
clone_size: -
cdr3_aa: CAWTGTGEQYF
cdr3_nt: TGTGCCTGGACCGGGACAGGCGAGCAGTACTTC

d_call: -
j_call: TRBJ2-2
v_call: TRBV19
clone_size: -
cdr3_aa: CASSIDFIGPAGELFF
cdr3_nt: TGTGCCAGTAGTATAGATTTTATTGGACCCGCCGGGGAGCTGTTTTTT

d_call: -
j_call: TRBJ2-7
v_call: TRBV9
clone_size: -
cdr3_aa: CASSVGGGGYEQYF
cdr3_nt: TGTGCCAGCAGCGTAGGGGGAGGCGGGTACGAGCAGTACTTC

d_call: -
j_call: TRBJ2-6
v_call: TRBV19
clone_size: -
cdr3_aa: CASSAGTTHSGANVLTF
cdr3_nt: TGTGCCAGTAGTGCAGGGACCACCCACTCTGGGGCCAACGTCCTGACTTTC

d_call: -
j_call: TRBJ2-7
v_call: TRBV14
clone_size: -
cdr3_aa: CASSQGHYEQYF
cdr3_nt: TGTGCCAGCAGCCAAGGACATTACGAGCAGTACTTC

d_call: TRBD2
j_call: TRBJ2-1
v_call: TRBV10-1
clone_size: -
cdr3_aa: CANSESSGRAHEQFF
cdr3_nt: TGCGCCAACAGTGAGAGTAGCGGGAGGGCACATGAGCAGTTCTTC

d_call: -
j_call: TRBJ2-5
v_call: TRBV7-6
clone_size: -
cdr3_aa: CASSPGRQETQYF
cdr3_nt: TGTGCCAGCAGCCCAGGACGGCAAGAGACCCAGTACTTC

d_call: -
j_call: TRBJ2-7
v_call: TRBV30
clone_size: -
cdr3_aa: CAWSVGVSYEQYF
cdr3_nt: TGTGCCTGGAGTGTCGGGGTTTCATACGAGCAGTACTTC

d_call: TRBD2
j_call: TRBJ2-2
v_call: TRBV15
clone_size: -
cdr3_aa: CAIGPSAGGTGELFF
cdr3_nt: TGTGCCATAGGTCCCTCAGCGGGAGGAACCGGGGAGCTGTTTTTT

d_call: -
j_call: TRBJ1-2
v_call: TRBV29-1
clone_size: -
cdr3_aa: CSVERDSFYGYTF
cdr3_nt: TGCAGCGTTGAGCGAGACAGTTTCTATGGCTACACCTTC

d_call: -
j_call: TRBJ2-1
v_call: TRBV7-9
clone_size: -
cdr3_aa: CASSSGHLGNEQFF
cdr3_nt: TGTGCCAGCAGCTCGGGACACCTTGGGAATGAGCAGTTCTTC

d_call: TRBD1
j_call: TRBJ2-7
v_call: TRBV28
clone_size: -
cdr3_aa: CASSLTGSYEQYF
cdr3_nt: TGTGCCAGCAGTCTGACAGGGTCCTACGAGCAGTACTTC

d_call: -
j_call: TRBJ2-5
v_call: TRBV27
clone_size: -
cdr3_aa: CASSLSGGLGWETQYF
cdr3_nt: TGTGCCAGCAGTTTATCCGGGGGACTTGGTTGGGAGACCCAGTACTTC

d_call: -
j_call: TRBJ2-7
v_call: TRBV11-1
clone_size: -
cdr3_aa: CASSLPSSVEQYF
cdr3_nt: TGTGCCAGCAGCTTACCCTCCTCCGTCGAGCAGTACTTC

d_call: TRBD1
j_call: TRBJ2-1
v_call: TRBV13
clone_size: -
cdr3_aa: CASSSSQGYPSQFF
cdr3_nt: TGTGCCAGCAGCTCCTCACAGGGGTACCCCTCCCAGTTCTTC

d_call: -
j_call: TRBJ1-2
v_call: TRBV29-1
clone_size: -
cdr3_aa: CSVRDQAPLYGYTF
cdr3_nt: TGCAGCGTTAGAGATCAGGCTCCTCTCTATGGCTACACCTTC

d_call: TRBD2
j_call: TRBJ2-7
v_call: TRBV27
clone_size: -
cdr3_aa: CASIRGGLYEQYF
cdr3_nt: TGTGCCAGCATTCGGGGGGGGCTCTACGAGCAGTACTTC

d_call: TRBD2
j_call: TRBJ2-7
v_call: TRBV7-9
clone_size: -
cdr3_aa: CASSSGLAGGIWSYEQYF
cdr3_nt: TGTGCCAGCAGCTCGGGACTAGCGGGGGGGATTTGGTCCTACGAGCAGTACTTC

d_call: TRBD1
j_call: TRBJ2-1
v_call: TRBV27
clone_size: -
cdr3_aa: CASSLTGFDVLGNEQFF
cdr3_nt: TGTGCCAGCAGTTTGACAGGGTTCGACGTTTTGGGCAATGAGCAGTTCTTC

d_call: TRBD1
j_call: TRBJ1-2
v_call: TRBV27
clone_size: -
cdr3_aa: CASSLQGGSYGYTF
cdr3_nt: TGTGCCAGCAGTCTACAGGGGGGCAGCTATGGCTACACCTTC

d_call: TRBD2
j_call: TRBJ2-1
v_call: TRBV27
clone_size: -
cdr3_aa: CASSLFSGTSSYNEQFF
cdr3_nt: TGTGCCAGCAGTTTATTTAGCGGGACCAGCTCCTACAATGAGCAGTTCTTC

d_call: -
j_call: TRBJ2-1
v_call: TRBV6-1
clone_size: -
cdr3_aa: CASRQSRIADNEQFF
cdr3_nt: TGTGCCAGCAGACAGAGTAGAATAGCGGACAATGAGCAGTTCTTC

d_call: -
j_call: TRBJ2-1
v_call: TRBV5-1
clone_size: -
cdr3_aa: CASNPGRGGMRNEQFF
cdr3_nt: TGCGCCAGCAATCCAGGTCGGGGCGGGATGAGAAATGAGCAGTTCTTC

d_call: -
j_call: TRBJ1-5
v_call: TRBV7-9
clone_size: -
cdr3_aa: CASSLDKEEDQPQHF
cdr3_nt: TGTGCCAGCAGCTTAGATAAGGAGGAAGATCAGCCCCAGCATTTT

d_call: -
j_call: TRBJ1-4
v_call: TRBV13
clone_size: -
cdr3_aa: CASSLEGLNEKLFF
cdr3_nt: TGTGCCAGCAGCTTAGAGGGTCTGAATGAAAAACTGTTTTTT

d_call: -
j_call: TRBJ2-7
v_call: TRBV27
clone_size: once
cdr3_aa: CASSFEVGSYEQYF
cdr3_nt: TGTGCCAGCAGTTTCGAGGTAGGATCCTACGAGCAGTACTTC

d_call: -
j_call: TRBJ2-3
v_call: TRBV5-4
clone_size: -
cdr3_aa: CASSLSPEDTQYF
cdr3_nt: TGTGCCAGCAGCTTGTCGCCCGAGGATACGCAGTATTTT